Shown below are 18 T cell receptor beta chains from a single sample sequenced in a study of T-cell memory formation after mild COVID-19. Using its own MiXCR run on the 5' RACE reads, TCRdb lists one record per CDR3 protein. The data contain about 180,000 distinct CDR3 sequences, under 20% of them seen just once; the ten biggest clones take up about 2%. Sequences were obtained from PBMCs or a T cell subset sorted from them (not recorded which). Every receptor here comes from an adult woman who had mild COVID-19 (a few samples of this study predate the infection). Cell type and time point are not known.

The sample holds many counts of this clonotype. CDR3 nucleotides: TGTGCCAGCAGTACCCGAGAGACCCAGTACTTC. This sequence encodes CASSTRETQYF. The gene calls are TRBV12-3 or TRBV12-4 and TRBJ2-5; no clear D. The CDR3 extends over 11 amino acids. Deletions cut 5 bases from V and 4 bases from J, with 5 bases between.

A few counts support this clonotype. The V and J genes are TRBV20-1 and TRBJ2-2; D possibly corresponds to TRBD2 (6 bases). The CDR3 runs to 12 residues. Germline V gene lookup returns CDR1 DFQATT and CDR2 SNEGSKA (reference sequence). Trimming cost V 3 bases and J 5 bases, with 7 bases left between them. CDR3 protein: CSAREGTGELFF. The CDR3, as DNA: TGCAGTGCTAGGGAGGGGACCGGGGAGCTGTTTTTT.

This clonotype was recorded a few times. The chain recombines TRBV7-6 with TRBJ2-5; TRBD1 might be the D (5 bases). The V end was cut by 2 bases, the J end by 5 bases, with 15 bases between. Germline loops: CDR1 SGHVS, CDR2 FNYEAQ. The CDR3 is made up of 15 amino acids. CDR3 loop: CASSLRAGPRETQYF. CDR3 coding DNA: TGTGCCAGCAGCTTACGAGCAGGGCCTAGGGAGACCCAGTACTTC.

The chain is built from TRBV20-1 and TRBJ1-5; 8 bases align to TRBD1. The J segment lost 2 bases and the V segment lost 6 bases, leaving 9 bases of the junction unmatched. Per germline, CDR1 DFQATT and CDR2 SNEGSKA (reference sequence). This CDR3 is built from 15 residues. The CDR3 here is CSAPDRGSGNQPQHF. In DNA, the CDR3 is TGCAGTGCCCCCGACAGGGGTTCCGGCAATCAGCCCCAGCATTTT.

The chain links TRBV19 to TRBJ1-1, with D possibly matching TRBD1 (5 bases). This CDR3 is built from 12 residues. In germline, CDR1 is LNHDA, CDR2 SQIVND (reference sequence). Trimming shortened V by 6 bases and J by 9 bases, and 14 bases separated the two germline ends. CDR3 bases: TGTGCCAGTAGCCGGGACTCGCCGAAAGCTTTCTTT. Residues: CASSRDSPKAFF.

V and J are TRBV4-3 and TRBJ1-2; D unclear. With 0 bases removed from V and 5 bases from J, the gap between germline ends came to 13 bases. CDR1 and CDR2 from the germline V gene are LGHNA and YSLEER. CDR3 length: 15 residues. DNA for the CDR3: TGCGCCAGCAGCCAAGATGGGCGGGCCGGGTATGGCTACACCTTC. Residues: CASSQDGRAGYGYTF.

The chain employs TRBV5-4 and TRBJ2-1, with 12 bases fitting TRBD2. Trimming removed 4 bases from V and 1 base from J; junction bases left unmatched: 9. From germline, CDR1 is SGHNT and CDR2 YYREEE (reference sequence). CDR3 size: 18 residues. Here the CDR3 reads CASSTGGTSGHSYNEQFF. For the CDR3, the DNA is TGTGCCAGCAGCACCGGTGGGACTAGCGGGCATTCCTACAATGAGCAGTTCTTC.

The rearrangement uses TRBV12-3 or TRBV12-4 and TRBJ1-1; TRBD1 might be the D (5 bases). This CDR3 has 14 residues. Trimming stripped 3 bases from V and 3 bases from J, with 11 bases between. The CDR3 is CASSFAGDYTEAFF. DNA for the CDR3: TGTGCCAGCAGTTTCGCTGGGGACTACACTGAAGCTTTCTTT.

This clonotype was observed a handful of times. V usage is TRBV5-6 and J usage is TRBJ2-3; TRBD1 aligns across 8 bases. This CDR3 is 12 amino acids long. V lost 1 base to trimming and J lost 11 bases; unmatched junction nucleotides: 3. In germline, CDR1 is SGHDT, CDR2 YYEEEE. In nucleotides, the CDR3 is TGTGCCAGCAGCTTGATCGGACAGGGGCAGTATTTT. Amino acids: CASSLIGQGQYF.

This clonotype was detected only a few times. This sequence joins TRBV29-1 and TRBJ2-3; no clear D gene. Trimming removed 2 bases from V and 5 bases from J, with 2 bases in between. This CDR3 spans 10 amino acids. Germline loops: CDR1 SQVTM, CDR2 ANQGSEA. The CDR3 region is CSVERDTQYF. The CDR3 coding sequence is TGCAGCGTTGAACGAGATACGCAGTATTTT.

The chain couples TRBV7-2 to TRBJ2-3; D gene uncertain. There are 15 residues in the CDR3. The germline V and J ends were trimmed by 0 bases and 0 bases, with 7 bases remaining between them. Germline loops: CDR1 SGHTA, CDR2 FQGNSA. The CDR3 sequence is CASSLALLSTDTQYF. DNA for the CDR3: TGTGCCAGCAGCTTAGCGCTCCTTAGCACAGATACGCAGTATTTT.

The chain carries TRBV28 and TRBJ2-2, with TRBD2 matching over 8 bases. There are 16 residues in the CDR3. From germline, CDR1 is MDHEN and CDR2 SYDVKM. Losses at the gene ends were 5 bases for V and 3 bases for J; bases not matched to a gene: 8. CDR3 sequence: CASSRGGGEYTGELFF. DNA for the CDR3: TGTGCCAGCAGTCGGGGGGGCGGGGAGTACACCGGGGAGCTGTTTTTT.

The genes are TRBV4-1 and TRBJ1-1; tentative D call: TRBD1 (5 bases). Trimming stripped 0 bases from V and 0 bases from J, with 8 bases between. The CDR3 consists of 15 residues. CDR1 and CDR2 (germline): MGHRA, YSYEKL. The CDR3 reads CASSQEEGLNTEAFF. Here the CDR3 DNA reads TGCGCCAGCAGCCAAGAGGAGGGGTTGAACACTGAAGCTTTCTTT.

This clonotype was seen a handful of times. The chain uses TRBV7-8 and TRBJ1-5; the D is unclear. CDR1 and CDR2 from the germline V gene are SGHVS and FQNEAQ. The CDR3 contains 13 residues. Trimming left V 1 base short and J 12 bases short, with 13 bases between. The CDR3 region is CASSLVIYSLQHF. In DNA, the CDR3 is TGTGCCAGCAGCTTAGTGATCTACAGCCTCCAGCATTTT. The full variable domain, its missing parts supplied by reference TRBV7-8 and TRBJ1-5, is GAGVSQSPRYKVAKRGQDVALRCDPISGHVSLFWYQQALGQGPEFLTYFQNEAQLDKSGLPSDRFFAERPEGSVSTLKIQRTQQEDSAVYLCASSLVIYSLQHFGDGTRLSIL.

This rearrangement joins TRBV2 to TRBJ2-1; possible D gene TRBD1, 6 bases. There are 15 residues in the CDR3. The germline V and J ends were trimmed by 7 bases and 3 bases, with 16 bases remaining between them. Germline assignment: CDR1 SNHLY and CDR2 FYNNEI. The CDR3 DNA reads TGTGCCAGCATATCGGACAGACTCGGCTACAATGAGCAGTTCTTC. Protein: CASISDRLGYNEQFF.

This clonotype has only a few counts. The chain has TRBV5-1 and TRBJ2-3; no clear D gene. Germline CDR1 and CDR2: SGHRS and YFSETQ. The ends were cut back, 0 bases at V and 2 bases at J, with 7 bases in the middle. This CDR3 has 14 amino acids. This CDR3 reads CASSLDAPTDTQYF. The DNA of the CDR3 is TGCGCCAGCAGCTTGGACGCTCCCACAGATACGCAGTATTTT.

This clonotype was observed a handful of times. The chain uses TRBV7-9 and TRBJ2-3; 11 bases map to TRBD2. After removal of 6 bases from V and 2 bases from J, the junction contained 7 bases not matched to a gene. The CDR3 runs to 16 residues. Germline CDR1 and CDR2: SEHNR and FQNEAQ (reference sequence). DNA of the CDR3: TGTGCCAGCAGTTACTCGGGACTAGCGGTCACAGATACGCAGTATTTT. Protein: CASSYSGLAVTDTQYF.

The rearrangement links TRBV5-4 to TRBJ1-1; maybe TRBD1 (6 bases). Germline V gene lookup returns CDR1 SGHNT and CDR2 YYREEE (reference sequence). V lost 6 bases to trimming and J lost 4 bases, with 16 bases between them. The CDR3 spans 14 residues. CDR3 sequence: CASTSQGRVTEAFF. The CDR3 DNA reads TGTGCCAGCACTTCACAGGGACGAGTCACTGAAGCTTTCTTT.